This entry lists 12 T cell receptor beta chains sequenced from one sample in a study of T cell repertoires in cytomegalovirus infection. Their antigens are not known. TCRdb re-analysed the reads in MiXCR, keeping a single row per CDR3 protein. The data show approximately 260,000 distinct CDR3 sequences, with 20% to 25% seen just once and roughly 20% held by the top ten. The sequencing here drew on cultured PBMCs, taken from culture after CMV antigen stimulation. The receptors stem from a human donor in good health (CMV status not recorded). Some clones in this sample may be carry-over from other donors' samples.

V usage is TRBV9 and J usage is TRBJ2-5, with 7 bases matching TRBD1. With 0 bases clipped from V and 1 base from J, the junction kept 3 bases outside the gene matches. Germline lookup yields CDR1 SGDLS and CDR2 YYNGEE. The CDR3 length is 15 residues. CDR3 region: CASSVAGTAQETQYF. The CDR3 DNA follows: TGTGCCAGCAGCGTAGCCGGGACAGCCCAAGAGACCCAGTACTTC.

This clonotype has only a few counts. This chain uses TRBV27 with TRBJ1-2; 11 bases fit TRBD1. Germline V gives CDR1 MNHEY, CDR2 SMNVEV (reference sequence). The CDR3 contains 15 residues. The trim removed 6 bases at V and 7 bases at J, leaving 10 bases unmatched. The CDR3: CASRGTGGVSGGYTF. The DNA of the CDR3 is TGTGCCAGCAGAGGGACAGGGGGTGTTTCGGGTGGCTACACCTTC.

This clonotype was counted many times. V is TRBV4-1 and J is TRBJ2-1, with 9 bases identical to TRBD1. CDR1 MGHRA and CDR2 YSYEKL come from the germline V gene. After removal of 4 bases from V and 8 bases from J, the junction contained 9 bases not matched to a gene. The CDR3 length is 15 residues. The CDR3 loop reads CASSRRGQGVHEQFF. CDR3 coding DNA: TGCGCCAGCAGCCGCCGGGGACAGGGTGTCCATGAGCAGTTCTTC.

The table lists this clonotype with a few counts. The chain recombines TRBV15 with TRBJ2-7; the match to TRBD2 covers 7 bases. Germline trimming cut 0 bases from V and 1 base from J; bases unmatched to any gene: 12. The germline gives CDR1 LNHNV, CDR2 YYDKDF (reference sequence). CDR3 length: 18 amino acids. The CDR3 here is CATSRDPFLGEGSYEQYV. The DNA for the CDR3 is TGTGCCACCAGCAGAGACCCTTTTTTGGGGGAGGGGTCCTACGAGCAGTACGTC.

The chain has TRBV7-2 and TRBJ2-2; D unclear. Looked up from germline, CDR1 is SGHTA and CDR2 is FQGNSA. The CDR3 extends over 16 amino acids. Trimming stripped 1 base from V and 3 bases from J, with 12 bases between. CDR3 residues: CASSLGPEAYTGELFF. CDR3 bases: TGTGCCAGCAGCTTAGGACCGGAAGCCTACACCGGGGAGCTGTTTTTT.

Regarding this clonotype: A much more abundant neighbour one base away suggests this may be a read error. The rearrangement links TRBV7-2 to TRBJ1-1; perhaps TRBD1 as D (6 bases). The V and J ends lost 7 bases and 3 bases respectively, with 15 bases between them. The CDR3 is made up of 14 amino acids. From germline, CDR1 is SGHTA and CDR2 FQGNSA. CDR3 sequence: CASNNRAGYTEAFF. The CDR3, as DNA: TGTGCCAGCAACAACAGGGCAGGGTACACTGAAGCTTTCTTT.

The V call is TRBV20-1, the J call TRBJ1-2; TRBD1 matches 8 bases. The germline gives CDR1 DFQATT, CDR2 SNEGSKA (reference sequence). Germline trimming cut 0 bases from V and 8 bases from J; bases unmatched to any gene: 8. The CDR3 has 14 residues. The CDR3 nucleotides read TGCAGTGCTAGAGATAGCGACAGGGGTTACGGCTACACCTTC. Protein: CSARDSDRGYGYTF.

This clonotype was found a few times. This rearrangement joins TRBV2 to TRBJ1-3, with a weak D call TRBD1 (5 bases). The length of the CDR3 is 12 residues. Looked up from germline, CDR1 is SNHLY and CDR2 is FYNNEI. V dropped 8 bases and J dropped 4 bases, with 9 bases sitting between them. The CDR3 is CASEGTGNTIYF. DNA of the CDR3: TGTGCCAGCGAAGGGACGGGAAACACCATATATTTT.

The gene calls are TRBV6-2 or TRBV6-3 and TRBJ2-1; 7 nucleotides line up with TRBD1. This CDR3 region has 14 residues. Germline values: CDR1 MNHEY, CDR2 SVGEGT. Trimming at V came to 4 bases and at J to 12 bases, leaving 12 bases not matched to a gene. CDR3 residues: CASSSLRQGFGQFF. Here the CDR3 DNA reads TGTGCCAGCAGTTCCCTACGACAGGGCTTTGGGCAGTTCTTC.

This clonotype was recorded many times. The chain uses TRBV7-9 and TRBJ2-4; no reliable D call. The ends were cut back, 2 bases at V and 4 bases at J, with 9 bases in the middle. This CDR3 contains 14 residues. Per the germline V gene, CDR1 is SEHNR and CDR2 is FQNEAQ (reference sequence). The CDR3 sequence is CASSLLKGKNIQYF. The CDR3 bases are TGTGCCAGCAGCTTACTAAAGGGTAAAAACATTCAGTACTTC.

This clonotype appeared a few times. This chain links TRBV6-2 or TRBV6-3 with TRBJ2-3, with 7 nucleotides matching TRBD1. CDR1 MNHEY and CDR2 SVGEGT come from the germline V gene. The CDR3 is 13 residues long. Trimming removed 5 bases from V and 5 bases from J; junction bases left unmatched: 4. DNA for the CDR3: TGTGCCAGCAGTGGAACAGGGGTAGATACGCAGTATTTT. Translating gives CASSGTGVDTQYF.

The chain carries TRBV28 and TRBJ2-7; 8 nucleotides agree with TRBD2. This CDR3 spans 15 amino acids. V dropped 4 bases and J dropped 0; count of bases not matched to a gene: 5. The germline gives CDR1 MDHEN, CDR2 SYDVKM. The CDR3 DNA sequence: TGTGCCAGCAGTTCTTTCGCGGGGGGCTCCTACGAGCAGTACTTC. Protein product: CASSSFAGGSYEQYF.